This paragraph covers one T cell receptor (beta chain) sequence. After removal of 4 bases from V and 7 bases from J, the junction contained 11 bases not matched to a gene. This CDR3 is 14 amino acids long. Per germline, CDR1 SGHNT and CDR2 YYREEE (reference sequence). This record belongs to a study of blood T cell repertoires in COVID-19. About the study: Samples representing acute and convalescent COVID-19 were sourced from the United States, Italy and Spain. PBMCs, B-cell-depleted T cells, or T cells were the source of the cDNA or gDNA that made up the material.

Original analysis: Nucleated cell counts were estimated from reference gene primer amplification. TCRdb's table, derived via immunoSEQ multiplex PCR, lists solely in-frame clones and lacks some. That table furnishes V, J and clone size, whereas the DNA furnished D and trimming. This repertoire shows roughly 80,000 clones, 75% to 90% found once; its top ten account for approximately 10%. The rearrangement joins TRBV5-4 to TRBJ2-7; 7 bases match TRBD2. The sequencing sample was made of peripheral blood. This clonotype was obtained from a human donor in a cohort sampled during active COVID-19. The CDR3 region is CASSPGGSAGEQYF. The CDR3 region has the DNA TGTGCCAGCAGCCCCGGCGGGAGCGCGGGGGAGCAGTACTTC.